The entry below describes one T cell receptor (beta chain). This sample was taken from a study of shared T cell receptors in the human thymus. Data came from immunoSEQ multiplex PCR; TCRdb stores just in-frame clones and leaves some out. The data hold roughly 700,000 clones, with around 89% observed a single time. This same sample was also part of a study on human thymus T cells. That publication notes: Resections that were taken during corrective heart surgery supplied the thymus tissue. Thymic and blood repertoires appeared to show biased V and J gene usage. Related work found strong thymic repertoire overlap between unrelated individuals.

Material for sequencing was thymocytes. This TCR was recovered from a boy in the first two years of life with a congenital heart defect.

The CDR3 loop reads CASSVATGYGYTF. In nucleotides, the CDR3 is TGTGCCAGCAGCGTAGCTACCGGGTATGGCTACACCTTC. The chain has TRBV9 and TRBJ1-2; D unclear. This CDR3 has 13 residues. Trimming removed 0 bases at V and 5 bases at J, with 8 bases between. Germline CDR1 SGDLS, CDR2 YYNGEE.